The text below deals with one T cell receptor (beta chain). The antigen remains unidentified. TCRdb independently ran MiXCR on the RT-PCR reads; one entry per CDR3 protein. This table holds fewer than 650,000 distinct CDR3 sequences, roughly 13% found once. The data derive from a study of response to subunit inactivated influenza vaccine. General study results and limits: With each seasonal influenza vaccination, the authors suggested, few new T cells are recruited.

This clonotype was obtained from a middle-aged man who received an inactivated influenza vaccine. This sample comprised PBMCs from blood, obtained 45 days after vaccination.

The CDR3 DNA follows: TGTGCCAGCAGTTCCTACGGACAGTTGAACACTGAAGCTTTCTTT. Its translation: CASSSYGQLNTEAFF. The rearrangement uses TRBV6-5 and TRBJ1-1, with D perhaps TRBD1 (6 bases). Germline CDR1 MNHEY, CDR2 SVGAGI. Trimming cost V 4 bases and J 0 bases, with 12 bases left between them. The CDR3 runs 15 residues.